This TCR beta chain was obtained from a study of shared clonotypes between healthy human individuals. From germline, CDR1 is SEHNR and CDR2 FQNEAQ (reference sequence). Trimming removed 5 bases at V and 6 bases at J, with 14 bases between. CDR3 size: 13 residues. CD45RO-negative, CCR7-positively selected cells formed the naive CD8 fraction, excluding terminally differentiated effector memory CD45RA+ cells. The table came from immunoSEQ multiplex PCR; TCRdb's copy has only in-frame clones and leaves some out. The repertoire consists of around 600,000 clones, with approximately 96% occurring once and the leading ten covering 0.095% to 0.14%.

Material for sequencing was naive CD8+ T cells sorted from blood. This receptor was obtained from a woman aged 25 to 39 in good health. This rearrangement joins TRBV7-9 to TRBJ2-7; a weak D match, TRBD2 (5 bases). The CDR3 loop reads CASSLTGGSEQYF. The CDR3, as DNA: TGTGCCAGCAGCCTAACTGGAGGAAGCGAGCAGTACTTC.